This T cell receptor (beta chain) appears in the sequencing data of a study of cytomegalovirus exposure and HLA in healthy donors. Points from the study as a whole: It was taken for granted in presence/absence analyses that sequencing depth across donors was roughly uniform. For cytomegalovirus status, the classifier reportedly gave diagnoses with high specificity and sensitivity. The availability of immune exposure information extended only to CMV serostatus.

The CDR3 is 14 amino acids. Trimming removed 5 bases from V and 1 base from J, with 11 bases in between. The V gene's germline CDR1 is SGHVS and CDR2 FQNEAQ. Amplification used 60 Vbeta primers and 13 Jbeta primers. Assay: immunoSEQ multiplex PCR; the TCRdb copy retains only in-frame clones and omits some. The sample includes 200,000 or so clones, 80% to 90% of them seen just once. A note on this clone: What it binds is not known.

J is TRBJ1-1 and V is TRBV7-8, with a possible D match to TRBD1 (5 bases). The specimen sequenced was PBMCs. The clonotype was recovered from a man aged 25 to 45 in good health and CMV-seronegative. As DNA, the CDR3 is TGTGCCAGCAGCGATATACAGGAGAACACTGAAGCTTTCTTT. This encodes CASSDIQENTEAFF.